This TCR beta chain stems from a study of CD8+ T cells in alopecia areata. The treatment is: oral pan-JAK inhibitor, 5-10 mg twice daily. Trimming cost V 6 bases and J 6 bases; bases outside gene matches: 9. Germline loops: CDR1 SQVTM, CDR2 ANQGSEA. This CDR3 comprises 15 residues. RNA was isolated and reverse transcribed to cDNA, the sequencing template. Profiled with immunoSEQ multiplex PCR; TCRdb holds only in-frame clones, not every one. Of 150,000 to 200,000 clones in the sample, around 58% were seen once. The sequenced sample was CD8+ T cells sorted from blood, obtained at week 24, from a patient treated with tofacitinib. The chain is built from TRBV29-1 and TRBJ1-5; the match to TRBD1 covers 12 bases. The clonotype was recovered from a human donor with alopecia areata. The CDR3 DNA is TGCAGCGTCCGGGACAGGGGGCTTCAGGGTCAGCCCCAGCATTTT. Its translation: CSVRDRGLQGQPQHF.